A selection of T cell receptor beta chains follows, all from one sample in a study of chemoradiotherapy in HPV16-positive cancers. Assay used: immunoSEQ multiplex PCR; TCRdb lists only in-frame clones, some missing. The sample lists 35,000 to 45,000 clones; around 82% were seen once. Specimen: blood, collected from a patient who underwent chemoradiotherapy. The receptor set was obtained from a human donor with HPV-associated anogenital cancer. The CDR3 runs from the conserved cysteine through the conserved F or W. Part of the rows lack a size; the others show once, few, many or a class for expanded clones.

V	J	size	CDR3
TRBV29-1	TRBJ1-2	few	CSVDWGAGYTF
TRBV5-1	TRBJ1-2	.	CASSPSDGDYGYTF
TRBV6-6	TRBJ2-1	.	CASSSPAFYNEQFF
TRBV5-1	TRBJ2-2	.	CASSLEARSTGELFF
TRBV6-5	TRBJ2-1	once	CASSYGRSEGNEQFF
TRBV15	TRBJ1-5	.	CATSGGTSNQPQHF
TRBV11-2	TRBJ1-1	.	CASRLDRKGTEAFF
TRBV7-3	TRBJ2-7	.	CASSLSFGVSDEQYF
TRBV18	TRBJ2-6	.	CASSFGTAGANVLTF
TRBV27	TRBJ2-7	once	CASSLGGNEQYF
TRBV6-5	TRBJ2-2	medium-sized	CASSSPDTTIGELFF
TRBV5-1	TRBJ2-3	.	CASETGGQGDTQYF
TRBV13	TRBJ1-4	.	CASSPRRRGGEKLFF
TRBV9	TRBJ1-2	.	CASSVATGGDSYGYTF
TRBV7-8	TRBJ1-3	.	CASRPTGRNTIYF
TRBV7-7	TRBJ2-1	.	CASSPGRGNEQFF
TRBV6-1	TRBJ1-1	.	CASSEVGEGAFF
TRBV13	TRBJ2-7	.	CASSLIGAGGRSEQYF
TRBV5-1	TRBJ2-5	few	CASSSDRIETQYF
TRBV5-1	TRBJ2-1	.	CASSESRGVEVAVEQFF
TRBV7-3	TRBJ1-2	.	CASSLLPGSYGYTF
TRBV5-1	TRBJ2-7	.	CARIPKGSYEQYF
TRBV4-1	TRBJ2-5	.	CASSQRRGAQETQYF
TRBV5-4	TRBJ1-2	.	CASSLETGEGYTF
TRBV9	TRBJ2-6	.	CASSVVSGANVLTF
TRBV5-1	TRBJ2-5	.	CASSLDGRGPQETQYF